These 10 T cell receptor beta chains came from one sample sequenced in a study of shared clonotypes between healthy human individuals. The naive CD8 fraction comprised CD45RO-negative cells positively selected for CCR7 and excluded terminally differentiated effector memory CD45RA+ cells. The assay was immunoSEQ multiplex PCR, and TCRdb's table has in-frame clones only and misses some. Among hundreds of thousands of clones listed, 80% to 95% were seen once. Sequencing used naive CD8+ T cells sorted from blood. These receptors all come from a man aged 25 to 40 in good health.

V gene TRBV29-1 combines with J gene TRBJ2-1, with D perhaps matching TRBD1 (5 bases). V was pared by 3 bases and J by 6 bases, with 15 bases between. This CDR3 comprises 14 residues. Germline assignment: CDR1 SQVTM and CDR2 ANQGSEA. The chain's CDR3 is CSVEEPGMGNEQFF. CDR3 coding DNA: TGCAGCGTTGAGGAGCCAGGGATGGGCAATGAGCAGTTCTTC.

The chain recombines TRBV15 with TRBJ1-1; 11 positions match TRBD1. The germline V gene has CDR1 LNHNV and CDR2 YYDKDF (reference sequence). The CDR3 consists of 14 residues. Trimming removed 1 base from V and 8 bases from J; junction bases left unmatched: 3. This chain's CDR3 is CATSRVGTGGEAFF. In DNA form, the CDR3 reads TGTGCCACCAGCAGAGTCGGGACAGGGGGAGAAGCTTTCTTT.

The rearrangement links TRBV25-1 to TRBJ2-7; D remains unclear. This CDR3 contains 13 residues. Trimming removed 4 bases at V and 5 bases at J, with 12 bases between. Germline V lookup: CDR1 MGHDK, CDR2 SYGVNS. Here the CDR3 reads CASSGRRFDEQYF. DNA of the CDR3: TGTGCCAGCAGTGGGCGTCGATTCGACGAGCAGTACTTC.

The genes are TRBV29-1 and TRBJ2-5; D gene unclear. Between the trimmed V and J ends, which lost 4 bases and 1 base, there was a span of 7 bases. The germline CDR1 and CDR2 sequences are SQVTM and ANQGSEA. CDR3 length: 12 amino acids. This CDR3 reads CSVVTLQETQYF. The CDR3 nucleotides read TGCAGCGTTGTGACACTCCAAGAGACCCAGTACTTC. The complete variable domain, with remaining parts taken from reference TRBV29-1 and TRBJ2-5, reads SAVISQKPSRDICQRGTSLTIQCQVDSQVTMMFWYRQQPGQSLTLIATANQGSEATYESGFVIDKFPISRPNLTFSTLTVSNMSPEDSSIYLCSVVTLQETQYFGPGTRLLVL.

To note about this clone: This CDR3 is missing its conserved last phenylalanine or tryptophan, likely due to a read error. No DNA is shown, since the ends of the CDR3 on it are uncertain; the CDR3 is the one TCRdb lists. The chain joins TRBV27 to TRBJ2-6; the listed D gene, TRBD2, was not tested against the DNA. Both ends counted, the CDR3 spans 9 residues. Germline assignment: CDR1 MNHEY and CDR2 SMNVEV (reference sequence). The CDR3 reads CARPLRVSD.

This sequence joins TRBV25-1 and TRBJ2-7; TRBD2 agrees at 7 bases. The CDR3 runs to 13 residues. After removal of 11 bases from V and 3 bases from J, the junction contained 10 bases not matched to a gene. Germline CDR1 MGHDK, CDR2 SYGVNS. The CDR3 nucleotides are TGTGCCGGGGCTTCGGGGGAGGGCTACGAGCAGTACTTC. Encoded protein: CAGASGEGYEQYF.

The chain has TRBV29-1 and TRBJ2-7, with D hard to call. CDR3 length equals 10 residues. V lost 4 bases to trimming and J lost 9 bases, with 10 bases between them. Germline-derived CDR1 and CDR2 are SQVTM and ANQGSEA. CDR3 loop: CSVGGGVQYF. The CDR3 DNA is TGCAGCGTTGGTGGTGGGGTGCAGTACTTC.

This clone has just a few counts. Written as DNA, the CDR3 is TGTGCCAGCAGTTGGGATAGCGGGAGGGCAGATACGCAGTATTTT. Translated, it gives CASSWDSGRADTQYF. The V and J genes are TRBV28 and TRBJ2-3; TRBD2 matches at 11 bases. After removal of 4 bases from V and 4 bases from J, the junction contained 4 bases not matched to a gene. The V gene's germline CDR1 is MDHEN and CDR2 SYDVKM. The CDR3 runs to 15 residues. Full variable domain (missing parts from reference TRBV28 and TRBJ2-3): DVKVTQSSRYLVKRTGEKVFLECVQDMDHENMFWYRQDPGLGLRLIYFSYDVKMKEKGDIPEGYSVSREKKERFSLILESASTNQTSMYLCASSWDSGRADTQYFGPGTRLTVL.

The genes are TRBV4-1 and TRBJ2-5; D is unclear. With 1 base removed from V and 5 bases from J, the gap between germline ends came to 20 bases. Germline CDR1 reads MGHRA; CDR2 reads YSYEKL. The CDR3 is 17 residues long. CDR3 loop: CASSQVRGPERGETQYF. CDR3 nucleotides: TGCGCCAGCAGCCAAGTTCGTGGACCTGAAAGAGGTGAGACCCAGTACTTC.

This sequence joins TRBV5-1 and TRBJ2-6; D uncertain. The CDR3 spans 14 residues. CDR1 is SGHRS, CDR2 YFSETQ, per germline. V lost 4 bases and J 4 bases, leaving 9 bases between the germline ends. CDR3 amino acids: CASSDAAGANVLTF. The CDR3 region has the DNA TGCGCCAGCAGCGACGCGGCGGGGGCCAACGTCCTGACTTTC.